This TCR beta chain originates from a study of T cell responses to AZD1222 COVID-19 vaccine. Findings and caveats of the study: It should be noted that donors were predominantly white British and more often female, and clonal diversity was possibly underestimated. Targeting of unmutated variant regions was reportedly seen in nearly half of spike-specific TCRs. Only five or six AZD1222 recipients were seropositive at baseline.

The data were produced by immunoSEQ multiplex PCR, yet TCRdb's version contains in-frame clones alone and is incomplete. The sample shows around 180,000 clones, around 93% of them seen only once. CDR1 MDHEN and CDR2 SYDVKM come from the germline V gene. V dropped 4 bases and J dropped 3; count of bases not matched to a gene: 11. The length of the CDR3 is 19 residues. In the case of this clone: No antigen is known for it.

This clonotype originated in an adult in good health. The sample consisted of peripheral blood, taken on day 0 of AZD1222 vaccination. This chain connects TRBV28 to TRBJ2-6, with TRBD2 matching over 11 bases. This CDR3 is CASSSQTSGKVRGANVLTF. In DNA, the CDR3 is TGTGCCAGCAGTTCCCAGACTAGCGGGAAGGTTCGTGGGGCCAACGTCCTGACTTTC.